This T cell receptor (beta chain) was observed in a study of OX40 agonist ivuxolimab in advanced cancers. This CDR3 has 15 residues. Germline loops: CDR1 MNHEY, CDR2 SVGAGI. J lost 4 bases, V lost 6 bases, and 8 bases had no gene match. The repertoire was sequenced with immunoSEQ multiplex PCR; TCRdb's copy has only in-frame clones and lacks some. Of roughly 50,000 clones in the sample, about nine tenths were seen once. This TCR was recovered from an adult with an advanced solid tumor such as melanoma, head and neck, liver or kidney cancer. The gene calls are TRBV6-5 and TRBJ2-1; 8 bases line up with TRBD2. The sample here was CD4+ or CD8+ T cells sorted from blood, taken in a trial of the OX40 agonist ivuxolimab. The CDR3 sequence: CASSRSLADYNEQFF. The DNA for the CDR3 is TGTGCCAGCAGCCGTTCACTAGCGGATTACAATGAGCAGTTCTTC.